Following are 18 T cell receptor beta chains from one sample sequenced in a study of shared T cell receptors in the human thymus. Using immunoSEQ multiplex PCR, the repertoire was profiled, and TCRdb retains in-frame clones only, with some absent. In the table there are approximately 760,000 clones, 80% to 90% of which are singletons. In addition, the sample was reused for a study of human thymus T cells.

Sequencing was done on a sample of thymocytes. The source is a girl under three years old with a congenital heart defect.

The V call is TRBV30, the J call TRBJ1-1, with 7 bases matching TRBD1. With V trimmed by 4 bases and J by 1 base, 12 bases remained unmatched. The CDR3 is made up of 16 amino acids. Germline V gene sequence: CDR1 GTSNPN, CDR2 SVGIG (reference sequence). CDR3 bases: TGTGCCTGGATGAAGCTTCAGGACAGGCGGAACACTGAAGCTTTCTTT. Amino acid sequence: CAWMKLQDRRNTEAFF.

Points on this clone: The sample has other DNA sequences that encode this CDR3 too. The chain couples TRBV20-1 to TRBJ2-3, with 9 bases lining up with TRBD2. CDR3 length: 11 residues. Unmatched junction bases numbered 0, after V lost 2 bases and J lost 9 bases. Germline V gives CDR1 DFQATT, CDR2 SNEGSKA (reference sequence). CDR3 sequence: CSARLAGTQYF. CDR3 bases: TGCAGTGCTAGACTAGCGGGGACGCAGTATTTT.

The chain is built from TRBV15 and TRBJ2-1, with 9 bases that match TRBD2. Germline V gene data show CDR1 as LNHNV and CDR2 as YYDKDF (reference sequence). The trim removed 6 bases at V and 4 bases at J, leaving 4 bases unmatched. CDR3 length equals 14 residues. DNA of the CDR3: TGTGCCACCAGTGTTAGCGGGGGATACAATGAGCAGTTCTTC. The encoded protein is CATSVSGGYNEQFF.

This sequence joins TRBV9 and TRBJ2-7; TRBD1 agrees at 7 bases. The CDR3 covers 14 residues. The V and J ends lost 4 bases and 1 base, in that order; junction bases with no gene match: 5. Germline CDR1 and CDR2: SGDLS and YYNGEE. Here the CDR3 reads CASSPTGNSYEQYF. The CDR3 DNA reads as TGTGCCAGCAGCCCGACAGGGAATTCCTACGAGCAGTACTTC.

The CDR3 region has the DNA TGCGCCAGCAGCTTCATTTACTTGGAGACCCAGTACTTC. The encoded protein is CASSFIYLETQYF. The gene calls are TRBV5-1 and TRBJ2-5; unclear D gene. The CDR3 runs to 13 residues. V lost 2 bases and J 5 bases, leaving 10 bases between the germline ends. The germline V gene encodes CDR1 SGHRS and CDR2 YFSETQ.

The chain couples TRBV11-1 to TRBJ1-2; no definite D call. This CDR3 spans 15 amino acids. V was pared by 3 bases and J by 5 bases, with 16 bases between. Germline CDR1 is SGHAT and CDR2 is FQDESV (reference sequence). CDR3 residues: CASSFSLTGGYGYTF. CDR3 DNA: TGTGCCAGCAGCTTTAGTCTAACCGGCGGGTATGGCTACACCTTC.

The chain recombines TRBV4-3 with TRBJ2-7; D not resolved. Germline V CDR1 and CDR2: LGHNA, YSLEER. Trimming cost V 4 bases and J 3 bases, with 19 bases left between them. This CDR3 has 16 amino acids. The CDR3 DNA reads as TGCGCCAGCAGCCGCCTTCTAGGCGCCCCAGTCTACGAGCAGTACTTC. Its translation is CASSRLLGAPVYEQYF.

The V and J genes are TRBV7-2 and TRBJ1-4; 8 bases match TRBD1. The CDR3 length is 16 residues. The germline CDR1 and CDR2 sequences are SGHTA and FQGNSA. The V segment lost 4 bases and the J segment 7 bases; nucleotides outside the gene matches: 11. CDR3 in amino acids: CASSSGQVDTGEKLFF. The CDR3 nucleotides are TGTGCCAGCAGCTCGGGACAGGTCGACACGGGTGAAAAACTGTTTTTT. Full variable domain (missing parts from reference TRBV7-2 and TRBJ1-4): GAGVSQSPSNKVTEKGKDVELRCDPISGHTALYWYRQSLGQGLEFLIYFQGNSAPDKSGLPSDRFSAERTGGSVSTLTIQRTQQEDSAVYLCASSSGQVDTGEKLFFGSGTQLSVL.

In its sample, this clone was seen a few times. The V gene is TRBV11-2, the J gene TRBJ1-1; TRBD1 might be the D (5 bases). CDR1 SGHAT and CDR2 FQNNGV come from the germline V gene. The CDR3 has 11 amino acids. CDR3 DNA: TGTGACACCTCGGGGGACACTGAAGCTTTCTTT. Translating it yields CDTSGDTEAFF.

The chain carries TRBV27 and TRBJ2-2; D possibly corresponds to TRBD2 (5 bases). The CDR3 runs to 16 residues. Trimming stripped 8 bases from V and 6 bases from J, with 22 bases between. Looked up from germline, CDR1 is MNHEY and CDR2 is SMNVEV (reference sequence). The CDR3 DNA follows: TGTGCCAGCTCGTCCGACGAGAGGGTTCGATCCGGGGAGCTGTTTTTT. Protein: CASSSDERVRSGELFF.

The V and J genes are TRBV14 and TRBJ2-1, with TRBD2 matching 13 bases. Germline V gene lookup returns CDR1 SGHDN and CDR2 FVKESK. V lost 0 bases, J lost 7 bases, and 3 bases stayed unmatched. This CDR3 is built from 16 residues. This chain's CDR3 is CASSQELAGGRNEQFF. The DNA of the CDR3 is TGTGCCAGCAGCCAAGAACTAGCGGGGGGGAGAAATGAGCAGTTCTTC.

This chain joins TRBV7-6 and TRBJ2-1, with 9 bases fitting TRBD1. With 3 bases clipped from V and 7 bases from J, the junction kept 10 bases outside the gene matches. The germline V gene has CDR1 SGHVS and CDR2 FNYEAQ. The CDR3 loop spans 16 amino acids. CDR3 sequence (DNA): TGTGCCAGCAGCTTTCGGACAGGGGTGATCGAGAATGAGCAGTTCTTC. Translation gives CASSFRTGVIENEQFF.

The V gene is TRBV6-1, the J gene TRBJ2-5; TRBD1 aligns across 7 bases. The V gene's germline CDR1 is MNHNS and CDR2 SASEGT. The CDR3 is 15 amino acids. The J segment lost 3 bases and the V segment lost 1 base, leaving 5 bases of the junction unmatched. Written as DNA, the CDR3 is TGTGCCAGCAGTGAAGGGAAAGGGACAGAAGAGACCCAGTACTTC. Residues: CASSEGKGTEETQYF.

The V call is TRBV6-5, the J call TRBJ1-2; TRBD1 is a possible D gene (5 bases). CDR1 and CDR2 (germline): MNHEY, SVGAGI. The CDR3 contains 13 residues. V lost 8 bases and J 5 bases, leaving 15 bases between the germline ends. CDR3 nucleotides: TGTGCCAGCGGCAGGGTGCCGTCATATGGCTACACCTTC. It is translated as CASGRVPSYGYTF.

This clone has only a few counts. This rearrangement joins TRBV6-4 to TRBJ1-2, with D perhaps matching TRBD1 (5 bases). Per the germline V gene, CDR1 is MRHNA and CDR2 is SNTAGT. The CDR3 runs 12 residues. The germline V and J ends were trimmed by 4 bases and 2 bases, with 5 bases remaining between them. Here the CDR3 reads CASSGQNYGYTF. In DNA form, the CDR3 reads TGTGCCAGCAGTGGACAGAACTATGGCTACACCTTC.

The chain carries TRBV13 and TRBJ2-5; 8 positions agree with TRBD2. The germline V gene encodes CDR1 PRHDT and CDR2 FYEKMQ (reference sequence). The CDR3 length is 16 residues. The V and J ends lost 2 bases and 7 bases, in that order; junction bases with no gene match: 12. The CDR3 region is CASSLSSGSSEGTQYF. In nucleotides, the CDR3 is TGTGCCAGCAGCTTATCTAGCGGGTCATCCGAAGGGACCCAGTACTTC.

The rearrangement links TRBV15 to TRBJ2-7, with TRBD1 matching over 10 bases. The trim removed 0 bases at V and 4 bases at J, leaving 15 bases unmatched. This CDR3 is built from 19 residues. Germline V gene lookup returns CDR1 LNHNV and CDR2 YYDKDF (reference sequence). Here the CDR3 DNA reads TGTGCCACCAGCAGAGAACCGGGACAGGGGAGAGTAAGGTTTTACGAGCAGTACTTC. This translates into CATSREPGQGRVRFYEQYF.

CDR3 sequence: CASSIWGEAGYEQYF. For the CDR3, the DNA is TGTGCCAGTAGTATTTGGGGAGAGGCGGGGTACGAGCAGTACTTC. The chain is built from TRBV19 and TRBJ2-7, with TRBD2 as a possible D gene (6 bases). CDR3 size: 15 residues. Looked up from germline, CDR1 is LNHDA and CDR2 is SQIVND (reference sequence). The V gene lost 3 bases and the J gene lost 4 bases, with 16 bases spanning the gap.